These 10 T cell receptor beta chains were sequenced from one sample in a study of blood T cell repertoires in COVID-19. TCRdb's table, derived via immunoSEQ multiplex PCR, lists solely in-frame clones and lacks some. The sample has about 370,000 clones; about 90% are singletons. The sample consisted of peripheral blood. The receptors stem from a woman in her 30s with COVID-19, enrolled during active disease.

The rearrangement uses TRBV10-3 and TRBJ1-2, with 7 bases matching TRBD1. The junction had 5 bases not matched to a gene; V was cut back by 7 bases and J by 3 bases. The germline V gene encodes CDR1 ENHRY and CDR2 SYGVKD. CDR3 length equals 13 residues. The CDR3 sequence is CAINGGTDYGYTF. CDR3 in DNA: TGTGCCATCAATGGGGGGACAGACTATGGCTACACCTTC.

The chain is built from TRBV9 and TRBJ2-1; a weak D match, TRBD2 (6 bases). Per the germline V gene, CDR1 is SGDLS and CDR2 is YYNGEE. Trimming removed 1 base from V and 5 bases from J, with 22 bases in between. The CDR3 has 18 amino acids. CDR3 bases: TGTGCCAGCAGCGTAAAGTATTTCGGCGGGATGAGTAACAATGAGCAGTTCTTC. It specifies CASSVKYFGGMSNNEQFF.

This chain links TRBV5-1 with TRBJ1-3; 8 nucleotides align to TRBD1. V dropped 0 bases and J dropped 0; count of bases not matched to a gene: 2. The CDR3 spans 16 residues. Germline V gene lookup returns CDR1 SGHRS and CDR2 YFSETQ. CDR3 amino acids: CASSLVQGASGNTIYF. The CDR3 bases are TGCGCCAGCAGCTTGGTTCAGGGGGCCTCTGGAAACACCATATATTTT.

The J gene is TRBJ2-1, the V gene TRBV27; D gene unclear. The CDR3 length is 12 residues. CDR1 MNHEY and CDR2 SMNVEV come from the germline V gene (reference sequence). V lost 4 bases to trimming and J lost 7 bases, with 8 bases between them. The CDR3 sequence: CASSWIGNEQFF. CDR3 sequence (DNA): TGTGCCAGCAGTTGGATCGGGAATGAGCAGTTCTTC.

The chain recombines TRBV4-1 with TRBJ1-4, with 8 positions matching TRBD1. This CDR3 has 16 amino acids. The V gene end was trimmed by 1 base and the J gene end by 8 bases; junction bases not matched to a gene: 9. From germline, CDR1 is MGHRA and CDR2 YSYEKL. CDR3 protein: CASSQGVRQGKEKLFF. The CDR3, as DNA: TGCGCCAGCAGCCAAGGGGTCCGACAGGGGAAGGAAAAACTGTTTTTT.

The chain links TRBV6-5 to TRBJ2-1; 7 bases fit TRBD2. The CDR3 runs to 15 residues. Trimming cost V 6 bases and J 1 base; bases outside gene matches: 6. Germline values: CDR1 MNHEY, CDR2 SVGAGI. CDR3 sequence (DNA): TGTGCCAGCAGGCTAACTAGCGAGTCCTACAATGAGCAGTTCTTC. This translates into CASRLTSESYNEQFF.

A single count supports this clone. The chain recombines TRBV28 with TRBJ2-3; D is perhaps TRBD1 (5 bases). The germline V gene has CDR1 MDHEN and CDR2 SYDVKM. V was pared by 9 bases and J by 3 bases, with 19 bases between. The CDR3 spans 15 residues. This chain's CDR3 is CASKGAYIPTDTQYF. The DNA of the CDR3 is TGTGCCAGTAAAGGGGCTTACATACCAACAGATACGCAGTATTTT.

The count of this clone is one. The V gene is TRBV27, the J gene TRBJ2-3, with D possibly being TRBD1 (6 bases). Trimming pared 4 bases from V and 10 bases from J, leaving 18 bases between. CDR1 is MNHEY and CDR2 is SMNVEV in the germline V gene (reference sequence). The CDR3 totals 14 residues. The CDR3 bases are TGTGCCAGCAGTTCCTACCGGGACAACGGCGCGCAGTATTTT. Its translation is CASSSYRDNGAQYF.

In DNA form, the CDR3 reads TGTGCCAGCAGCTTACAGGGGGGCTCACCCCTCCACTTT. It yields the protein CASSLQGGSPLHF. This rearrangement joins TRBV7-2 to TRBJ1-6, with 7 bases aligning to TRBD1. V was pared by 2 bases and J by 10 bases, with 2 bases of the junction left unmatched. Per the germline V gene, CDR1 is SGHTA and CDR2 is FQGNSA. The CDR3 sequence is 13 residues long.

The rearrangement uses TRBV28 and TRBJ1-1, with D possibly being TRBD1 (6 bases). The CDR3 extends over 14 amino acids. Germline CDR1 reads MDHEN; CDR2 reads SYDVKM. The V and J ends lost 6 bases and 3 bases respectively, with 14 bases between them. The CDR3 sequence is CASSLQGADTEAFF. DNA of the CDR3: TGTGCCAGCAGCCTACAGGGAGCCGACACTGAAGCTTTCTTT.